The TCR beta chain described here comes from a study of blood T cell repertoires in COVID-19. About the study: Acute and convalescent COVID-19 samples came from the United States, Italy and Spain. Sources were T cells, B-cell-depleted T cells, or PBMCs; the material itself was cDNA or gDNA.

This clone was seen a single time. Clones were sequenced by immunoSEQ multiplex PCR, and TCRdb holds only the in-frame ones, with some missing. This table holds about 310,000 clones, over 80% found once. Trimming pared 8 bases from V and 2 bases from J, leaving 12 bases between. The CDR3 contains 14 residues. Per germline, CDR1 LNHDA and CDR2 SQIVND (reference sequence). The sequence came from a woman between 18 and 29 years old who had recovered from COVID-19. The sequenced sample was PBMCs or T cells enriched from blood (not recorded which). V usage is TRBV19 and J usage is TRBJ1-4, with D maybe TRBD1 (5 bases). This CDR3 reads CASPPGGTNEKLFF. The CDR3, as DNA: TGTGCCAGTCCACCTGGGGGGACTAATGAAAAACTGTTTTTT.